This is a list of T cell receptor beta chains from one sample in a study of cytomegalovirus exposure and HLA in healthy donors. Measured with immunoSEQ multiplex PCR; TCRdb has only the in-frame clones, and not every one. The data hold about 180,000 clones, with approximately 84% observed a single time. Sequencing was performed on PBMCs. The receptors come from a girl aged 5-17 years in good health and CMV-seropositive. The CDR3 runs from the conserved cysteine through the conserved F or W. Each record gives: D gene, J gene, V gene, clone size, CDR3 protein, CDR3 DNA. A D gene is named only where the DNA matches it firmly. Not all rows give a size; the values are once, few, many and, for expanded clones, a class.

d_gene: TRBD2; j_gene: TRBJ2-1; v_gene: TRBV10-1; abundance: NA; CDR3aa: CASSEYPSGSGSYNEQFF; CDR3nt: TGCGCCAGCAGTGAGTATCCTAGCGGGAGTGGGTCCTACAATGAGCAGTTCTTC
d_gene: NA; j_gene: TRBJ1-1; v_gene: TRBV7-6; abundance: few; CDR3aa: CASSLLGPRPSNTEAFF; CDR3nt: TGTGCCAGCAGCCTACTAGGCCCACGGCCGTCGAACACTGAAGCTTTCTTT
d_gene: NA; j_gene: TRBJ2-5; v_gene: TRBV15; abundance: NA; CDR3aa: CATSRDRPGEGTQYF; CDR3nt: TGTGCCACCAGCAGAGATCGCCCAGGGGAGGGGACCCAGTACTTC
d_gene: NA; j_gene: TRBJ2-7; v_gene: TRBV21-1; abundance: NA; CDR3aa: CASSKARDEQYF; CDR3nt: TGTGCCAGCAGCAAAGCCAGGGACGAGCAGTACTTC
d_gene: NA; j_gene: TRBJ1-1; v_gene: TRBV6-1; abundance: once; CDR3aa: CASTADRPDTEAFF; CDR3nt: TGTGCCAGCACCGCCGACAGGCCGGACACTGAAGCTTTCTTT
d_gene: NA; j_gene: TRBJ1-6; v_gene: TRBV10-1; abundance: NA; CDR3aa: CASSEYESSPLHF; CDR3nt: TGCGCCAGCAGTGAGTACGAGAGTTCACCCCTCCACTTT
d_gene: TRBD2; j_gene: TRBJ2-3; v_gene: TRBV25-1; abundance: NA; CDR3aa: CASSGSTSGATSTDTQYF; CDR3nt: TGTGCCAGCAGTGGGTCCACTAGCGGGGCTACTAGCACAGATACGCAGTATTTT
d_gene: NA; j_gene: TRBJ1-2; v_gene: TRBV5-6; abundance: NA; CDR3aa: CASSLRGYGYTF; CDR3nt: TGTGCCAGCAGCTTGAGGGGCTATGGCTACACCTTC
d_gene: TRBD2; j_gene: TRBJ2-1; v_gene: TRBV13; abundance: once; CDR3aa: CASSLGTSGGGSYNEQFF; CDR3nt: TGTGCCAGCAGCTTAGGGACTAGCGGAGGGGGGTCCTACAATGAGCAGTTCTTC
d_gene: TRBD2; j_gene: TRBJ2-1; v_gene: TRBV6-5; abundance: once; CDR3aa: CASSYMGLRPYNEQFF; CDR3nt: TGTGCCAGCAGTTATATGGGACTACGCCCCTACAATGAGCAGTTCTTC
d_gene: TRBD1; j_gene: TRBJ2-7; v_gene: TRBV29-1; abundance: NA; CDR3aa: CSGAGGPPYEQYF; CDR3nt: TGCAGCGGCGCAGGGGGCCCCCCCTACGAGCAGTACTTC
d_gene: NA; j_gene: TRBJ2-7; v_gene: TRBV5-8; abundance: NA; CDR3aa: CASSLVGGQGRSYEQYF; CDR3nt: TGCGCCAGCAGCTTGGTCGGAGGGCAGGGAAGGTCCTACGAGCAGTACTTC
d_gene: NA; j_gene: TRBJ1-1; v_gene: TRBV27; abundance: NA; CDR3aa: CASSLSSGGTEAFF; CDR3nt: TGTGCCAGCAGTTTAAGTTCCGGTGGCACTGAAGCTTTCTTT
d_gene: TRBD2; j_gene: TRBJ2-7; v_gene: TRBV27; abundance: NA; CDR3aa: CASSSQAGESYEQYF; CDR3nt: TGTGCCAGCAGTTCTCAAGCGGGAGAGTCCTACGAGCAGTACTTC
d_gene: TRBD1; j_gene: TRBJ2-7; v_gene: TRBV5-6; abundance: NA; CDR3aa: CASSLGTGYEQYF; CDR3nt: TGTGCCAGCAGCTTGGGGACAGGCTACGAGCAGTACTTC
d_gene: NA; j_gene: TRBJ1-5; v_gene: TRBV19; abundance: few; CDR3aa: CASRTKSGTSGNQPQHF; CDR3nt: TGTGCCAGTAGGACCAAATCGGGTACGAGTGGCAATCAGCCCCAGCATTTT
d_gene: TRBD2; j_gene: TRBJ2-5; v_gene: TRBV11-2; abundance: NA; CDR3aa: CASSLEGPAGGPRKTQYF; CDR3nt: TGTGCCAGCAGCTTAGAGGGGCCAGCGGGAGGGCCGAGGAAGACCCAGTACTTC
d_gene: NA; j_gene: TRBJ2-7; v_gene: TRBV6-1; abundance: NA; CDR3aa: CASNIQALVPYEQYF; CDR3nt: TGTGCCAGCAACATTCAGGCCCTTGTGCCCTACGAGCAGTACTTC
d_gene: NA; j_gene: TRBJ2-5; v_gene: TRBV7-3; abundance: NA; CDR3aa: CASSLIAQETQYF; CDR3nt: TGTGCCAGCAGCTTAATAGCCCAAGAGACCCAGTACTTC
d_gene: TRBD2; j_gene: TRBJ2-3; v_gene: TRBV5-1; abundance: NA; CDR3aa: CASSPDSGRVTDTQYF; CDR3nt: TGCGCCAGCAGCCCGGATAGCGGGAGGGTCACAGATACGCAGTATTTT
d_gene: NA; j_gene: TRBJ1-5; v_gene: TRBV19; abundance: NA; CDR3aa: CASSTPWAPEGQPQHF; CDR3nt: TGTGCCAGTAGTACCCCCTGGGCCCCCGAGGGTCAGCCCCAGCATTTT
d_gene: TRBD1; j_gene: TRBJ2-7; v_gene: TRBV30; abundance: NA; CDR3aa: CAWSKTGTGVREQYF; CDR3nt: TGTGCCTGGAGTAAGACCGGGACAGGGGTCCGCGAGCAGTACTTC
d_gene: TRBD1; j_gene: TRBJ2-1; v_gene: TRBV13; abundance: NA; CDR3aa: CASSGTGSYNEQFF; CDR3nt: TGTGCCAGCAGCGGGACAGGCTCCTACAATGAGCAGTTCTTC
d_gene: TRBD2; j_gene: TRBJ2-1; v_gene: TRBV5-1; abundance: NA; CDR3aa: CASSMGTSGANEQFF; CDR3nt: TGCGCCAGCAGCATGGGGACTAGCGGGGCCAATGAGCAGTTCTTC
d_gene: NA; j_gene: TRBJ1-2; v_gene: TRBV30; abundance: NA; CDR3aa: CVTDSLGGYTF; CDR3nt: TGTGTCACGGACAGTTTGGGGGGCTACACCTTC
d_gene: TRBD2; j_gene: TRBJ2-1; v_gene: TRBV27; abundance: few; CDR3aa: CASSSTPFTGTSKVEQFF; CDR3nt: TGTGCCAGCAGTTCCACTCCCTTTACCGGGACTAGTAAAGTTGAGCAGTTCTTC
d_gene: NA; j_gene: TRBJ1-4; v_gene: TRBV30; abundance: NA; CDR3aa: CAWTPFPERDEKLFF; CDR3nt: TGTGCCTGGACGCCTTTCCCGGAGCGGGATGAAAAACTGTTTTTT
d_gene: TRBD2; j_gene: TRBJ2-5; v_gene: TRBV19; abundance: NA; CDR3aa: CASSINLAGGWQETQYF; CDR3nt: TGTGCCAGTAGTATAAACCTAGCGGGAGGGTGGCAAGAGACCCAGTACTTC
d_gene: TRBD2; j_gene: TRBJ2-7; v_gene: TRBV4-1; abundance: NA; CDR3aa: CASSLTSIISEQYF; CDR3nt: TGCGCCAGCAGCCTGACTAGCATTATTTCCGAGCAGTACTTC
d_gene: TRBD2; j_gene: TRBJ2-3; v_gene: TRBV11-2; abundance: once; CDR3aa: CASSSLAGSLGTQYF; CDR3nt: TGTGCCAGCAGCTCACTAGCGGGGAGCTTGGGTACGCAGTATTTT
d_gene: TRBD2; j_gene: TRBJ2-3; v_gene: TRBV11-3; abundance: few; CDR3aa: CASSGTSGSTDTQYF; CDR3nt: TGTGCCAGCAGCGGGACTAGCGGGAGCACAGATACGCAGTATTTT
d_gene: TRBD1; j_gene: TRBJ2-3; v_gene: TRBV29-1; abundance: NA; CDR3aa: CSVGGRDRLTDTQYF; CDR3nt: TGCAGCGTTGGTGGGCGGGACAGGCTCACAGATACGCAGTATTTT
d_gene: NA; j_gene: TRBJ2-7; v_gene: TRBV15; abundance: NA; CDR3aa: CATSGQEGHEQYF; CDR3nt: TGTGCCACCAGCGGGCAGGAGGGCCACGAGCAGTACTTC
d_gene: NA; j_gene: TRBJ1-5; v_gene: TRBV19; abundance: NA; CDR3aa: CASSIHSSNQPQHF; CDR3nt: TGTGCCAGTAGTATACACAGTAGCAATCAGCCCCAGCATTTT
d_gene: TRBD2; j_gene: TRBJ2-5; v_gene: TRBV7-9; abundance: NA; CDR3aa: CASSFGTSQETQYF; CDR3nt: TGTGCCAGCAGCTTCGGGACTAGCCAAGAGACCCAGTACTTC
d_gene: TRBD1; j_gene: TRBJ1-5; v_gene: TRBV6-6; abundance: NA; CDR3aa: CASSTGQVRNQPQHF; CDR3nt: TGTGCCAGCAGTACGGGACAGGTTCGCAATCAGCCCCAGCATTTT
d_gene: TRBD2; j_gene: TRBJ2-7; v_gene: TRBV5-8; abundance: NA; CDR3aa: CASSPREGRAGHYEQYF; CDR3nt: TGTGCCAGCAGCCCTAGAGAGGGGAGAGCGGGGCACTACGAGCAGTACTTC
d_gene: TRBD1; j_gene: TRBJ2-1; v_gene: TRBV30; abundance: NA; CDR3aa: CAWSVEGGLYNEQFF; CDR3nt: TGTGCCTGGAGTGTAGAAGGGGGCCTCTACAATGAGCAGTTCTTC
d_gene: TRBD1; j_gene: TRBJ2-7; v_gene: TRBV5-1; abundance: NA; CDR3aa: CASSTITGDRGEQYF; CDR3nt: TGCGCCAGCAGCACCATAACGGGGGACAGGGGCGAGCAGTACTTC
d_gene: NA; j_gene: TRBJ1-2; v_gene: TRBV5-4; abundance: NA; CDR3aa: CASSPGVGEFKFSGYTF; CDR3nt: TGTGCCAGCAGCCCGGGGGTCGGGGAATTTAAGTTTTCTGGCTACACCTTC
d_gene: TRBD1; j_gene: TRBJ1-1; v_gene: TRBV30; abundance: NA; CDR3aa: CAWSGGQGAEAFF; CDR3nt: TGTGCCTGGAGTGGCGGACAGGGGGCTGAAGCTTTCTTT
d_gene: TRBD1; j_gene: TRBJ2-7; v_gene: TRBV7-3; abundance: NA; CDR3aa: CASSPERTGTFTQGQYF; CDR3nt: TGTGCCAGCAGTCCGGAGAGGACAGGGACTTTTACCCAGGGGCAGTACTTC
d_gene: TRBD2; j_gene: TRBJ2-7; v_gene: TRBV11-3; abundance: NA; CDR3aa: CASSSGLAYEQYF; CDR3nt: TGTGCCAGCAGCTCCGGACTAGCCTACGAGCAGTACTTC
d_gene: NA; j_gene: TRBJ1-3; v_gene: TRBV19; abundance: NA; CDR3aa: CASSMGVTSGNTIYF; CDR3nt: TGTGCCAGTAGTATGGGCGTTACGTCTGGAAACACCATATATTTT
d_gene: NA; j_gene: TRBJ2-7; v_gene: TRBV6-1; abundance: NA; CDR3aa: CASSEEAGYPPSGEQYF; CDR3nt: TGTGCCAGCAGTGAAGAGGCTGGGTATCCTCCTAGTGGTGAGCAGTACTTC
d_gene: TRBD2; j_gene: TRBJ2-7; v_gene: TRBV5-4; abundance: NA; CDR3aa: CASSQPTSGRDHEQYF; CDR3nt: TGTGCCAGCAGCCAACCGACTAGCGGGAGGGACCACGAGCAGTACTTC
d_gene: TRBD1; j_gene: TRBJ2-2; v_gene: TRBV5-1; abundance: NA; CDR3aa: CASSLLGQGNTGELFF; CDR3nt: TGCGCCAGCAGTCTCCTAGGACAGGGGAACACCGGGGAGCTGTTTTTT
d_gene: NA; j_gene: TRBJ2-3; v_gene: TRBV25-1; abundance: NA; CDR3aa: CASSESTGTDTQYF; CDR3nt: TGTGCCAGCAGTGAATCCACGGGCACAGATACGCAGTATTTT
d_gene: TRBD1; j_gene: TRBJ2-3; v_gene: TRBV4-1; abundance: NA; CDR3aa: CASSQAGQSPDTQYF; CDR3nt: TGCGCCAGCAGCCAAGCGGGACAGAGTCCAGATACGCAGTATTTT
d_gene: NA; j_gene: TRBJ2-7; v_gene: TRBV6-6; abundance: few; CDR3aa: CASSYSGQSYEQYF; CDR3nt: TGTGCCAGCAGTTACTCTGGTCAGTCCTACGAGCAGTACTTC
d_gene: TRBD1; j_gene: TRBJ1-2; v_gene: TRBV9; abundance: NA; CDR3aa: CASSAGDSGYTF; CDR3nt: TGTGCCAGCAGCGCAGGGGACAGTGGCTACACCTTC
d_gene: NA; j_gene: TRBJ1-3; v_gene: TRBV19; abundance: once; CDR3aa: CASNYPTVSGNTIYF; CDR3nt: TGTGCCAGTAACTACCCGACGGTCTCTGGAAACACCATATATTTT
d_gene: NA; j_gene: TRBJ2-7; v_gene: TRBV5-3; abundance: NA; CDR3aa: CARSLSYGGLYEQYF; CDR3nt: TGTGCCAGAAGCTTGAGCTACGGGGGGCTCTACGAGCAGTACTTC
d_gene: NA; j_gene: TRBJ2-7; v_gene: TRBV30; abundance: NA; CDR3aa: CAWSVGGDYEQYF; CDR3nt: TGTGCCTGGAGTGTAGGGGGGGACTACGAGCAGTACTTC
d_gene: NA; j_gene: TRBJ1-2; v_gene: TRBV6-1; abundance: few; CDR3aa: CASSESSGGSGYTF; CDR3nt: TGTGCCAGCAGTGAAAGTTCGGGGGGCTCGGGCTACACCTTC
d_gene: NA; j_gene: TRBJ1-3; v_gene: TRBV7-8; abundance: few; CDR3aa: CASTPRQVSGNTIYF; CDR3nt: TGTGCCAGCACTCCTCGACAGGTCTCTGGAAACACCATATATTTT
d_gene: NA; j_gene: TRBJ2-1; v_gene: TRBV30; abundance: NA; CDR3aa: CAWSFPLADYNEQFF; CDR3nt: TGTGCCTGGAGCTTTCCCTTAGCGGACTACAATGAGCAGTTCTTC
d_gene: TRBD1; j_gene: TRBJ2-7; v_gene: TRBV18; abundance: NA; CDR3aa: CASSSGTGNSEQYF; CDR3nt: TGTGCCAGCTCTTCCGGGACAGGGAATTCAGAGCAGTACTTC
d_gene: TRBD1; j_gene: TRBJ2-5; v_gene: TRBV9; abundance: NA; CDR3aa: CASSVEGTGVKETQYF; CDR3nt: TGTGCCAGCAGCGTAGAAGGGACAGGGGTAAAGGAGACCCAGTACTTC